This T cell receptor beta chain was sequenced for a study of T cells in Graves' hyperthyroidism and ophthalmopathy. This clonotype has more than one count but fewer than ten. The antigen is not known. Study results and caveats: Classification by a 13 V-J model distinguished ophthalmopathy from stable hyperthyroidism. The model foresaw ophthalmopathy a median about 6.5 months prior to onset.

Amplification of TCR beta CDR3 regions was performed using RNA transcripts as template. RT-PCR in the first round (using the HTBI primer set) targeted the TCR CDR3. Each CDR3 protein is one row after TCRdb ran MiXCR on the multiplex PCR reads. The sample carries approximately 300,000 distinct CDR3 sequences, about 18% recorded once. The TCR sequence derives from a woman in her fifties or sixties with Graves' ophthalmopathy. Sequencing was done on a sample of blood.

CDR3 region: CASSGTLLGTGELFF. Written as DNA, the CDR3 is TGTGCCAGCAGCGGGACGCTTTTGGGCACCGGGGAGCTGTTTTTT. The J gene is TRBJ2-2, the V gene TRBV5-6; D assignment may be TRBD1 or TRBD2 (5 bases each). Deletions cut 4 bases from V and 4 bases from J, with 14 bases between. The CDR3 has 15 residues. The germline V gene has CDR1 SGHDT and CDR2 YYEEEE.